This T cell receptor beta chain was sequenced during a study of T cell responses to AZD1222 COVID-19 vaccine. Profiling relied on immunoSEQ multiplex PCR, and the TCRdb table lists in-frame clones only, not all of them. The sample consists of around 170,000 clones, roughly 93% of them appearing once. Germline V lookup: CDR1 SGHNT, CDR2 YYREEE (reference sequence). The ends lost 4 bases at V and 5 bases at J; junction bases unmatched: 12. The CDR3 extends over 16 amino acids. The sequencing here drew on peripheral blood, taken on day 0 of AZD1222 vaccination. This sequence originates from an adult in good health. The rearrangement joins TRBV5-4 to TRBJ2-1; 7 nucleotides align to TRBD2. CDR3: CASSPSGGRLNNEQFF. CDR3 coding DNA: TGTGCCAGCAGCCCTTCGGGGGGTCGATTAAACAATGAGCAGTTCTTC.